What follows are 20 T cell receptor beta chains derived from one specimen sequenced in a study of CD8 T cells in ankylosing spondylitis. TCRdb called the 5' RACE reads again in MiXCR, with one record for every CDR3 protein. The sample consists of around 280,000 distinct CDR3 sequences, 20% of them appearing once. Sequenced material: blood, either unsorted or a sorted T cell fraction (not recorded which). The receptors originated from a male donor with ankylosing spondylitis or in good health (not recorded which).

This rearrangement joins TRBV4-2 to TRBJ1-2; possible D gene TRBD1, 5 bases. Per germline, CDR1 LGHNA and CDR2 YNFKEQ. V was pared by 4 bases and J by 8 bases, with 17 bases between. The CDR3 has 14 amino acids. In DNA, the CDR3 is TGTGCCAGCAGCCCGAGGTCAGGGTCGACGGGCTACACCTTC. Translated, it gives CASSPRSGSTGYTF.

This chain uses TRBV7-2 with TRBJ2-6; D remains unclear. Germline CDR1 reads SGHTA; CDR2 reads FQGNSA. The CDR3 is made up of 14 amino acids. Trimming shortened V by 5 bases and J by 0 bases, and 5 bases separated the two germline ends. The CDR3 loop is CASSGDSGANVLTF. The CDR3 DNA reads TGTGCCAGCAGCGGCGACTCTGGGGCCAACGTCCTGACTTTC.

This clonotype has a handful of counts. The genes are TRBV18 and TRBJ2-1; D remains unclear. The CDR3 sequence is 12 residues long. The germline V gene has CDR1 KGHSH and CDR2 LQKENI. Trimming took off 1 base at V and 10 bases at J, with 8 bases between the two ends. The CDR3 region is CASSPRPSEQFF. The CDR3 region has the DNA TGTGCCAGCTCACCACGGCCGAGCGAGCAGTTCTTC.

In this sample, this clonotype turned up a few times. The V and J genes are TRBV12-3 or TRBV12-4 and TRBJ1-6; TRBD1 is a possible D gene (5 bases). There are 17 residues in the CDR3. V lost 2 bases and J 0 bases, leaving 11 bases between the germline ends. CDR3 sequence: CASSLTTGASYNSPLHF. DNA for the CDR3: TGTGCCAGCAGTTTAACAACAGGAGCCTCCTATAATTCACCCCTCCACTTT.

In this sample, this clonotype turned up many times. This rearrangement joins TRBV6-1 to TRBJ1-5; no definite D call. V lost 2 bases and J 0 bases, leaving 8 bases between the germline ends. Germline CDR1 and CDR2: MNHNS and SASEGT. This CDR3 has 15 residues. CDR3 sequence: CASSESGSSNQPQHF. CDR3 DNA sequence: TGTGCCAGCAGTGAATCAGGCAGTAGCAATCAGCCCCAGCATTTT.

This clonotype was found a few times. The V gene is TRBV3-1, the J gene TRBJ1-4; D unresolved. V was cut by 1 base and J by 3 bases, with 6 bases left in between. Germline values: CDR1 LGHDT, CDR2 YNNKEL (reference sequence). The CDR3 is 14 amino acids. CDR3 amino acids: CASSQGAANEKLFF. The DNA of the CDR3 is TGTGCCAGCAGCCAAGGTGCGGCTAATGAAAAACTGTTTTTT.

The chain joins TRBV12-3 or TRBV12-4 to TRBJ2-2; 7 bases fit TRBD2. CDR3 size: 17 residues. V shed 7 bases and J 0 bases; nucleotides not matched to a gene: 11. The CDR3 spells CASISGRGIANTGELFF. CDR3 nucleotides: TGTGCCAGCATCTCGGGGCGGGGGATCGCGAACACCGGGGAGCTGTTTTTT.

J is TRBJ2-7 and V is TRBV20-1; D may be TRBD1 (5 bases). Germline CDR1 and CDR2: DFQATT and SNEGSKA (reference sequence). The CDR3 contains 12 residues. Trimming stripped 1 base from V and 2 bases from J, with 6 bases between. The DNA for the CDR3 is TGCAGTGCTAGAGGACAGCCCTACGAGCAGTACGTC. It encodes CSARGQPYEQYV.

This clonotype was found many times. The chain carries TRBV12-3 or TRBV12-4 and TRBJ2-3; 10 bases are shared with TRBD2. Trimming cost V 6 bases and J 4 bases; bases outside gene matches: 7. The CDR3 runs 15 residues. This CDR3 is CASSQTSGYADTQYF. CDR3 nucleotide sequence: TGTGCCAGCAGCCAGACTAGCGGGTACGCAGATACGCAGTATTTT.

This clonotype was seen only once. The gene calls are TRBV20-1 and TRBJ2-5, with TRBD2 matching 9 bases. The germline V gene encodes CDR1 DFQATT and CDR2 SNEGSKA (reference sequence). V shed 0 bases, J shed 4 bases, and the junction held 6 bases outside the gene matches. CDR3 length equals 15 residues. CDR3 in amino acids: CSAREGGGAVETQYF. The CDR3 DNA sequence: TGCAGTGCTAGAGAAGGCGGGGGGGCCGTAGAGACCCAGTACTTC.

V and J are TRBV28 and TRBJ2-1; D is perhaps TRBD1 (6 bases). Germline V gene sequence: CDR1 MDHEN, CDR2 SYDVKM. V lost 2 bases, J lost 6 bases, and 11 bases lay in between. This CDR3 region has 14 residues. The CDR3 here is CASSLGQFGNEQFF. For the CDR3, the DNA is TGTGCCAGCAGTTTAGGACAGTTCGGCAATGAGCAGTTCTTC.

Ten or more counts support this clonotype. This chain connects TRBV20-1 to TRBJ2-1; TRBD2 matches at 11 bases. Germline CDR1 DFQATT, CDR2 SNEGSKA (reference sequence). After removal of 5 bases from V and 6 bases from J, the junction contained 6 bases not matched to a gene. The CDR3 consists of 14 residues. This chain's CDR3 is CSAVSGGASNEQFF. CDR3 nucleotides: TGCAGTGCTGTTAGCGGGGGGGCCTCCAATGAGCAGTTCTTC.

The chain has TRBV3-1 and TRBJ1-4; D ambiguous. V was trimmed by 6 bases and J by 2 bases, leaving 7 bases between them. This CDR3 has 13 residues. CDR1 and CDR2 from the germline V gene are LGHDT and YNNKEL (reference sequence). The DNA of the CDR3 is TGTGCCAGCAGGGGCAGCACTAATGAAAAACTGTTTTTT. This encodes CASRGSTNEKLFF. Together with reference TRBV3-1 and TRBJ1-4, the CDR3 gives the full variable domain: DTAVSQTPKYLVTQMGNDKSIKCEQNLGHDTMYWYKQDSKKFLKIMFSYNNKELIINETVPNRFSPKSPDKAHLNLHINSLELGDSAVYFCASRGSTNEKLFFGSGTQLSVL.

The rearrangement uses TRBV29-1 and TRBJ2-1; D gene ambiguous. Germline CDR1 and CDR2: SQVTM and ANQGSEA. The CDR3 is made up of 15 amino acids. Trimming removed 3 bases from V and 2 bases from J, with 14 bases in between. CDR3 in DNA: TGCAGCGTTGATGTTTCGAGATTTGCCTACAATGAGCAGTTCTTC. Translation: CSVDVSRFAYNEQFF.

This clonotype was observed a handful of times. This chain connects TRBV18 to TRBJ2-4; D gene unclear. This CDR3 is 15 amino acids long. V was clipped by 2 bases and J by 2 bases, with 10 bases between them. Germline assignment: CDR1 KGHSH and CDR2 LQKENI. CDR3: CASSPDRVTKNIQYF. DNA for the CDR3: TGTGCCAGCTCACCAGATCGGGTCACCAAAAACATTCAGTACTTC.

This rearrangement joins TRBV7-2 to TRBJ1-2; D might be TRBD1 (6 bases). Germline CDR1 reads SGHTA; CDR2 reads FQGNSA. The CDR3 runs 14 residues. Trimming left V 3 bases short and J 10 bases short, with 18 bases between. The CDR3 spells CASSFLGGAGDYTF. In DNA form, the CDR3 reads TGTGCCAGCAGCTTCCTAGGGGGGGCCGGGGACTACACCTTC.

For this clonotype: Its ends do not fully match the called genes, so a read error is possible. The V and J genes are TRBV12-3 or TRBV12-4 and TRBJ1-2; a weak D match, TRBD1 (6 bases). CDR3 length equals 13 residues. CDR3 amino acids: CAGRPGGVYGYTF. The CDR3 DNA is TGTGCCGGCAGACCCGGGGGCGTCTATGGCTACACCTTC.

Only a few counts were recorded for this clonotype. The chain uses TRBV25-1 and TRBJ2-2; no clear D. V dropped 2 bases and J dropped 1 base, with 11 bases sitting between them. The CDR3 totals 16 residues. CDR1 is MGHDK, CDR2 SYGVNS, per germline. The DNA for the CDR3 is TGTGCCAGCAGTGAAATGGCTGCCCTGAACACCGGGGAGCTGTTTTTT. Its translation is CASSEMAALNTGELFF.

This clonotype was recorded a few times. The chain is built from TRBV20-1 and TRBJ2-1; weak D call: TRBD2 (7 bases). Trimming pared 6 bases from V and 7 bases from J, leaving 13 bases between. Germline values: CDR1 DFQATT, CDR2 SNEGSKA (reference sequence). The CDR3 is made up of 12 amino acids. CDR3 loop: CSAEKGGNEQFF. The CDR3, as DNA: TGCAGTGCGGAAAAGGGGGGGAATGAGCAGTTCTTC.

The rearrangement joins TRBV7-9 to TRBJ2-7; D may match TRBD1 or TRBD2 (5 bases each). Germline CDR1 SEHNR, CDR2 FQNEAQ (reference sequence). The V end was cut by 3 bases, the J end by 0 bases, with 12 bases between. The CDR3 sequence is 15 residues long. DNA for the CDR3: TGTGCCAGCAGCTTTCCCGGGGCAGACTCCTACGAGCAGTACGTC. It is translated as CASSFPGADSYEQYV.